The next 9 T cell receptor beta chains were all read from a single sample in a study of graft-versus-host responses after intestinal transplantation. These receptors have no known antigen. Repertoires were generated with immunoSEQ multiplex PCR, while TCRdb's copy carries only in-frame clones and drops some. The sample has about 35,000 clones; over 90% are singletons. Sequences were derived from unstimulated CD8+ T cells sorted from spleen or lymph node cells, sampled before transplant. These receptors all come from a human donor who was the organ donor for an intestinal transplant.

V usage is TRBV4-1 and J usage is TRBJ2-7; D possibly uses TRBD1 or TRBD2 (5 bases each). Per germline, CDR1 MGHRA and CDR2 YSYEKL. The CDR3 length is 13 residues. The germline V and J ends were trimmed by 1 base and 3 bases, with 7 bases remaining between them. The CDR3 sequence: CASSQAGRYEQYF. The DNA for the CDR3 is TGCGCCAGCAGCCAAGCGGGACGCTACGAGCAGTACTTC.

The CDR3 loop reads CAISGTSGNYEQYF. Written as DNA, the CDR3 is TGTGCCATCAGCGGGACTAGCGGGAACTACGAGCAGTACTTC. The chain links TRBV10-3 to TRBJ2-7, with 13 bases lining up with TRBD2. Germline lookup yields CDR1 ENHRY and CDR2 SYGVKD. V lost 6 bases, J lost 3 bases, and 2 bases stayed unmatched. The CDR3 totals 14 residues.

The J gene is TRBJ2-1, the V gene TRBV9; 11 bases align to TRBD2. Germline V lookup: CDR1 SGDLS, CDR2 YYNGEE. With 0 bases clipped from V and 6 bases from J, the junction kept 14 bases outside the gene matches. This CDR3 has 19 residues. CDR3 amino acids: CASSVGKRPLAGGINEQFF. DNA of the CDR3: TGTGCCAGCAGCGTAGGGAAAAGACCGCTAGCGGGAGGCATCAATGAGCAGTTCTTC.

This clone appeared a single time. The chain joins TRBV28 to TRBJ1-5, with D unclear. CDR3 size: 13 residues. The germline gives CDR1 MDHEN, CDR2 SYDVKM. Trimming cost V 3 bases and J 6 bases, with 9 bases left between them. CDR3 in amino acids: CASSFEGIQPQHF. The CDR3 nucleotides read TGTGCCAGCAGTTTTGAAGGAATTCAGCCCCAGCATTTT.

J is TRBJ2-3 and V is TRBV4-3; D remains unclear. The CDR3 contains 14 residues. V dropped 3 bases and J dropped 2 bases, with 9 bases sitting between them. CDR1 and CDR2 from the germline V gene are LGHNA and YSLEER. CDR3 loop: CASSHPQLTDTQYF. The CDR3 coding sequence is TGCGCCAGCAGCCATCCTCAACTCACAGATACGCAGTATTTT.

V is TRBV6-4 and J is TRBJ2-2, with unresolved D. There are 13 residues in the CDR3. V was pared by 2 bases and J by 3 bases, with 4 bases between. Per the germline V gene, CDR1 is MRHNA and CDR2 is SNTAGT. The CDR3 reads CASSDRDTGELFF. CDR3 sequence (DNA): TGTGCCAGCAGTGACAGGGACACCGGGGAGCTGTTTTTT.

This clone occurred once. The CDR3 loop is CASTGTLWGEQFF. CDR3 in DNA: TGCGCCAGCACCGGGACTCTATGGGGTGAGCAGTTCTTC. The chain recombines TRBV4-3 with TRBJ2-1; D possibly corresponds to TRBD2 (6 bases). Trimming removed 7 bases from V and 9 bases from J, with 16 bases in between. The CDR3 totals 13 residues. CDR1 and CDR2 from the germline V gene are LGHNA and YSLEER.

This chain links TRBV28 with TRBJ2-1, with 8 bases aligning to TRBD2. CDR1 and CDR2 from the germline V gene are MDHEN and SYDVKM. This CDR3 is built from 17 residues. Unmatched junction bases numbered 16, after V lost 4 bases and J lost 8 bases. As DNA, the CDR3 is TGTGCCAGCAGTTCCACAAAAACCGGGACTAGAATTTATGAGCAGTTCTTC. It is translated as CASSSTKTGTRIYEQFF.

This clone was seen a single time. For the CDR3, the DNA is TGTGCCAGCAGCTTAGCGTCGTTAGGGTACACTGAAGCTTTCTTT. Translation gives CASSLASLGYTEAFF. The chain carries TRBV7-9 and TRBJ1-1, with D hard to call. The germline V gene has CDR1 SEHNR and CDR2 FQNEAQ (reference sequence). The CDR3 totals 15 residues. The V and J ends lost 0 bases and 3 bases respectively, with 11 bases between them.